These 21 T cell receptor beta chains originate from one sample sequenced in a study of radiotherapy plus CTLA-4 blockade in lung cancer. Profiled with immunoSEQ multiplex PCR; TCRdb holds only in-frame clones, not every one. Found here are around 72,000 clones, 78% of them singletons; the top ten hold 7% to 8.5%. Sequencing was performed on peripheral blood, taken from a patient treated with radiotherapy plus ipilimumab. The source of these receptors is a human donor with non-small cell lung cancer who had a complete response to radiotherapy plus ipilimumab.

This chain connects TRBV7-9 to TRBJ2-1; 10 positions match TRBD1. After removal of 5 bases from V and 7 bases from J, the junction contained 8 bases not matched to a gene. Germline-derived CDR1 and CDR2 are SEHNR and FQNEAQ (reference sequence). The CDR3 sequence is 15 residues long. The CDR3 nucleotides are TGTGCCAGCAGCCACGGGACAGGGGATTGGAATGAGCAGTTCTTC. Encoded protein: CASSHGTGDWNEQFF.

Concerning this clone itself: This sample includes further DNA sequences coding for the same CDR3. The CDR3 DNA is TGTGCCAGCAGTTACCGCGGGAGGAACACCGGGGAGCTGTTTTTT. Protein product: CASSYRGRNTGELFF. The V call is TRBV6-5, the J call TRBJ2-2, with 7 bases matching TRBD2. This CDR3 is built from 15 residues. Germline V gene lookup returns CDR1 MNHEY and CDR2 SVGAGI. Trimming took 2 bases from V and 1 from J; bases not matched to a gene: 1.

This chain joins TRBV6-5 and TRBJ2-1, with 10 bases identical to TRBD2. Germline CDR1 reads MNHEY; CDR2 reads SVGAGI. The V segment lost 9 bases and the J segment 9 bases; nucleotides outside the gene matches: 5. The CDR3 contains 12 residues. The CDR3 DNA reads TGTGCCAGAAGGACTAGCGGCTTTGAGCAGTTCTTC. Translating gives CARRTSGFEQFF.

The chain recombines TRBV7-9 with TRBJ1-4; D unresolved. Looked up from germline, CDR1 is SEHNR and CDR2 is FQNEAQ (reference sequence). The CDR3 is 16 residues long. CDR3 DNA sequence: TGTGCAGAGGCAGCCTTGAAAGCTGCAACTAATGAAAAACTGTTTTTT. It codes for CAEAALKAATNEKLFF.

The rearrangement joins TRBV5-8 to TRBJ1-6; D is unclear. The V end was cut by 0 bases, the J end by 7 bases, with 11 bases between. In germline, CDR1 is SGHTS, CDR2 YDEGEE. There are 15 residues in the CDR3. CDR3 coding DNA: TGTGCCAGCAGCTTGGTAGGGAGCCGGAATTCACCCCTCCACTTT. It translates to CASSLVGSRNSPLHF. The variable domain in full, completed from reference TRBV5-8 and TRBJ1-6, reads EAGVTQSPTHLIKTRGQQATLRCSPISGHTSVYWYQQALGLGLQFLLWYDEGEERNRGNFPPRFSGRQFPNYSSELNVNALELEDSALYLCASSLVGSRNSPLHFGNGTRLTVT.

For the CDR3, the DNA is TGTGCCAGCAGCTTAGGGGGGGCCTTACATCAAGAGACCCAGTACTTC. Amino acid sequence: CASSLGGALHQETQYF. The chain employs TRBV7-9 and TRBJ2-5, with D perhaps being TRBD1 or TRBD2 (6 bases each). This CDR3 has 16 residues. The germline V and J ends were trimmed by 1 base and 2 bases, with 14 bases remaining between them. The germline CDR1 and CDR2 sequences are SEHNR and FQNEAQ (reference sequence).

This clone was found a few times. The chain couples TRBV7-2 to TRBJ2-7; D tentatively reads TRBD1 or TRBD2 (5 bases each). V lost 2 bases and J lost 2, with 16 bases in between. The CDR3 spans 16 residues. Looked up from germline, CDR1 is SGHTA and CDR2 is FQGNSA. The CDR3 DNA is TGTGCCAGCAGCTTACGGGCCGGGACCGTGGCCTACGAGCAGTACTTC. Amino acids: CASSLRAGTVAYEQYF.

V and J are TRBV5-6 and TRBJ1-4; tentatively, D is TRBD1 (5 bases). Germline V gene data show CDR1 as SGHDT and CDR2 as YYEEEE. V was shortened by 0 bases and J by 8 bases, with 8 bases between the two germline ends. The CDR3 runs 13 residues. CDR3 bases: TGTGCCAGCAGCTTGGTAGGGGAAGAAAAACTGTTTTTT. Its translation: CASSLVGEEKLFF.

V gene TRBV7-9 combines with J gene TRBJ1-2; TRBD1 matches at 9 bases. From germline, CDR1 is SEHNR and CDR2 FQNEAQ (reference sequence). V was pared by 1 base and J by 4 bases, with 1 base of the junction left unmatched. The length of the CDR3 is 14 residues. Here the CDR3 reads CASSLGQGGYGYTF. In DNA form, the CDR3 reads TGTGCCAGCAGCTTAGGACAGGGGGGCTATGGCTACACCTTC.

The V and J genes are TRBV29-1 and TRBJ1-5; D not resolved. V lost 0 bases to trimming and J lost 3 bases, with 6 bases between them. Per the germline V gene, CDR1 is SQVTM and CDR2 is ANQGSEA. The CDR3 has 13 residues. For the CDR3, the DNA is TGCAGCGTTGAAGAGGCAAACAATCAGCCCCAGCATTTT. This codes for CSVEEANNQPQHF.

This chain links TRBV7-2 with TRBJ2-1; D is possibly TRBD2 (7 bases). Germline-derived CDR1 and CDR2 are SGHTA and FQGNSA. The V end was cut by 5 bases, the J end by 0 bases, with 14 bases between. The CDR3 length is 16 residues. CDR3 protein: CASSPYGGHSYNEQFF. Here the CDR3 DNA reads TGTGCCAGCAGCCCATACGGGGGGCACTCCTACAATGAGCAGTTCTTC.

The chain employs TRBV6-5 and TRBJ2-2, with TRBD2 matching 8 bases. The CDR3 has 15 residues. V dropped 2 bases and J dropped 7; count of bases not matched to a gene: 6. In germline, CDR1 is MNHEY, CDR2 SVGAGI. For the CDR3, the DNA is TGTGCCAGCAGTTACGAGGGACTAGTGATCGGGGAGCTGTTTTTT. The encoded protein is CASSYEGLVIGELFF.

The J gene is TRBJ2-3, the V gene TRBV7-8; D perhaps matches TRBD1 (6 bases). The V end was cut by 5 bases, the J end by 3 bases, with 15 bases between. CDR1 SGHVS and CDR2 FQNEAQ come from the germline V gene. The CDR3 length is 15 residues. The CDR3 sequence: CASSPPGALTDTQYF. The CDR3 coding sequence is TGTGCCAGCAGCCCCCCAGGGGCTTTAACAGATACGCAGTATTTT.

The chain joins TRBV11-3 to TRBJ2-2; D is possibly TRBD1 (8 bases). The CDR3 totals 16 residues. V shed 5 bases and J shed 0 bases, with 13 bases lying between them. Germline V gene lookup returns CDR1 SGHNT and CDR2 YENEEA. The CDR3, as DNA: TGTGCCAGCAGCAGCGGGACAGGCGCGAACACCGGGGAGCTGTTTTTT. Translation gives CASSSGTGANTGELFF.

This clone occurred once. This chain uses TRBV11-2 with TRBJ2-7, with TRBD2 matching over 11 bases. In germline, CDR1 is SGHAT, CDR2 FQNNGV. The length of the CDR3 is 15 residues. Unmatched junction bases numbered 2, after V lost 3 bases and J lost 1 base. This CDR3 reads CASSFSGGGSYEQYF. As DNA, the CDR3 is TGTGCCAGCAGCTTTAGCGGGGGGGGATCCTACGAGCAGTACTTC.

The chain combines TRBV11-2 with TRBJ1-2; D remains ambiguous. V lost 7 bases, J lost 2 bases, and 11 bases lay in between. Germline V lookup: CDR1 SGHAT, CDR2 FQNNGV. This CDR3 spans 13 amino acids. This CDR3 is CASTRAPNYGYTF. The DNA of the CDR3 is TGTGCCAGCACTAGGGCCCCCAACTATGGCTACACCTTC. The whole variable domain, remainder taken from reference TRBV11-2 and TRBJ1-2, is EAGVAQSPRYKIIEKRQSVAFWCNPISGHATLYWYQQILGQGPKLLIQFQNNGVVDDSQLPKDRFSAERLKGVDSTLKIQPAKLEDSAVYLCASTRAPNYGYTFGSGTRLTVV.

The J gene is TRBJ2-2, the V gene TRBV4-1; possibly TRBD2 for D (6 bases). This CDR3 is 16 amino acids long. Germline assignment: CDR1 MGHRA and CDR2 YSYEKL. Trimming took off 1 base at V and 1 base at J, with 10 bases between the two ends. This chain's CDR3 is CASSQAGTLNTGELFF. CDR3 sequence (DNA): TGCGCCAGCAGCCAAGCCGGGACTCTGAACACCGGGGAGCTGTTTTTT.

The gene calls are TRBV5-1 and TRBJ1-1; no reliable D call. This CDR3 is 13 amino acids long. The germline V and J ends were trimmed by 4 bases and 1 base, with 8 bases remaining between them. CDR1 SGHRS and CDR2 YFSETQ come from the germline V gene. In DNA form, the CDR3 reads TGCGCCAGCAGCCCAATCGGGAACACTGAAGCTTTCTTT. Its protein product is CASSPIGNTEAFF. Variable domain in full (rest from reference TRBV5-1 and TRBJ1-1): KAGVTQTPRYLIKTRGQQVTLSCSPISGHRSVSWYQQTPGQGLQFLFEYFSETQRNKGNFPGRFSGRQFSNSRSEMNVSTLELGDSALYLCASSPIGNTEAFFGQGTRLTVV.

This clone showed up just once. J is TRBJ1-6 and V is TRBV9; D gene ambiguous. The CDR3 is 14 residues long. V was clipped by 3 bases and J by 9 bases, with 13 bases between them. From germline, CDR1 is SGDLS and CDR2 YYNGEE. The CDR3 reads CASSAQEGGSPLHF. The DNA for the CDR3 is TGTGCCAGCAGCGCTCAGGAGGGAGGTTCACCCCTCCACTTT.

The gene calls are TRBV5-1 and TRBJ2-2; a possible D gene is TRBD1 (5 bases). CDR1 SGHRS and CDR2 YFSETQ come from the germline V gene. The CDR3 spans 15 residues. V was cut by 4 bases and J by 1 base, with 11 bases left in between. This chain's CDR3 is CASSPQQVNTGELFF. CDR3 bases: TGCGCCAGCAGCCCCCAACAGGTGAACACCGGGGAGCTGTTTTTT.

This chain uses TRBV5-6 with TRBJ2-4, with a weak D call TRBD1 (7 bases). Germline V gene lookup returns CDR1 SGHDT and CDR2 YYEEEE. V gave up 4 bases and J gave up 2 bases, with 13 bases separating them. The CDR3 is 15 amino acids. The CDR3 sequence: CASSPTGRTKNIQYF. The CDR3 nucleotides are TGTGCCAGCAGCCCGACAGGGAGGACCAAAAACATTCAGTACTTC. The whole variable domain, remainder taken from reference TRBV5-6 and TRBJ2-4, is DAGVTQSPTHLIKTRGQQVTLRCSPKSGHDTVSWYQQALGQGPQFIFQYYEEEERQRGNFPDRFSGHQFPNYSSELNVNALLLGDSALYLCASSPTGRTKNIQYFGAGTRLSVL.